The T cell receptor beta chain under discussion was sequenced for a study of blood T cell repertoires in COVID-19. Overall study context: The analysed material was cDNA or gDNA that came from T cells, B-cell-depleted T cells, or PBMCs.

Recovered Cohort 3 donors showed two negative PCRs, clearance, or symptom resolution. The CDR3 contains 13 residues. CDR1 ENHRY and CDR2 SYGVKD come from the germline V gene. V was pared by 5 bases and J by 2 bases, with 10 bases between. Authors' processing steps: Amplification of reference gene primers provided the estimated nucleated cell counts. Method: immunoSEQ multiplex PCR; TCRdb's copy keeps in-frame clones and lacks some. V and J calls and clone size are as listed in that table; D and trimming were resolved from the DNA. Found here are 190,000 or so clones, 85% of them singletons; the top ten hold around 20%.

The chain has TRBV10-3 and TRBJ2-7, with a tentative D call TRBD1 (5 bases). The receptor was isolated from a man aged 40-49 years who had recovered from COVID-19. The sample taken for sequencing was PBMCs or T cells enriched from blood (not recorded which). CDR3 region: CAISQQEPYEQYF. CDR3 in DNA: TGTGCCATCAGTCAACAGGAGCCCTACGAGCAGTACTTC.